The present TCR beta chain was sequenced within a study of breast tumors, draining lymph nodes, adjacent tissues (dated by TCRdb to about 2016). About the investigation overall: In breast cancer patients, the study compared the TCR beta repertoires of tumor, adjacent nontumor tissue and axillary lymph nodes. In human breast cancer, the study set out to evaluate how tumor, surrounding tissue and draining lymph node repertoires relate to one another and whether T cells may move between these sites. Study-wide conclusions, independent of this receptor: The conclusion that tumor T cells originate in lymph nodes was framed as consistent with a hypothesis rather than directly demonstrated. A scenario in which most tumor T cells derive from the lymph node and then expand within tumor tissue was judged to be consistent with the data. T-cell repertoire diversity in tumors was found to be lower than in lymph nodes but higher than in nontumor tissue, and preferential V and J gene usage was observed. The similarity between tumor and nontumor tissue repertoires was significantly greater in luminal-like breast cancer than in basal-like breast cancer.

Spanning cysteine to phenylalanine, the CDR3 consists of 15 amino acids. Left in the record is the CDR3 DNA by itself, 45 bases read in frame from the first base. CDR1 and CDR2 are read off the germline V gene as LGHNA and YNFKEQ. Trimming removed 0 bases from V and 0 bases from J, leaving 9 bases between the germline ends. Sequencing took place on an Illumina HiSeq 2000. Multiplex PCR amplification was used to generate the TCR beta chain libraries. The amplified TCR beta chain products were analyzed by high-throughput sequencing. TCRdb trimmed the raw reads at Q25, called clones with MiXCR and kept productive beta chains. Every entry covers one CDR3 protein and lists the most common genes and DNA from its rows. Here the sample has approximately 230,000 distinct CDR3 sequences; approximately 36% occur a single time. The biggest ten clones account for approximately 3.3% of the sample. Lymph node samples came from the axillary draining lymph nodes of breast cancer patients.

This clonotype was recorded many times. It lacks a known antigen. No clone much larger than this one lies a single base away; base qualities are absent. This TCR came from a female donor with breast cancer. Some clones in this sample may be carry-over from other donors' samples. The receptor chain draws on TRBV4-2 and TRBJ2-7; the D gene lacks a confident call. The sequenced sample consisted of axillary lymph node tissue. DNA sequence: TGTGCCAGCAGCCAAGATTGGCGTTTCTCCTACGAGCAGTACTTC. It codes for CASSQDWRFSYEQYF.